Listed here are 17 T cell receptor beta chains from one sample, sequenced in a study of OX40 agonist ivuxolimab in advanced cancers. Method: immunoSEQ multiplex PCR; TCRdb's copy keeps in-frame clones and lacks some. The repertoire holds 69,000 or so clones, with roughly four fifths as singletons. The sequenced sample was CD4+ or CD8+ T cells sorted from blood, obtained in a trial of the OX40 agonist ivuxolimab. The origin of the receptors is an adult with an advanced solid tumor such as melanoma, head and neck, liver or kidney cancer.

The CDR3 DNA follows: TGTGCCAGCAGCTTTGGGCAGGGGTGGACCGGGGAGCTGTTTTTT. Translation: CASSFGQGWTGELFF. The V gene is TRBV7-2, the J gene TRBJ2-2, with D possibly being TRBD1 (6 bases). V was clipped by 3 bases and J by 5 bases, with 13 bases between them. The germline V gene has CDR1 SGHTA and CDR2 FQGNSA. This CDR3 has 15 residues.

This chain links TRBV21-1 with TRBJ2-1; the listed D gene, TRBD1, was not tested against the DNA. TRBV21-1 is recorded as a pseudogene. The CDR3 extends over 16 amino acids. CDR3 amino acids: CASSKHQGERYNEQFF. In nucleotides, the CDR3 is TGTGCCAGCAGCAAACATCAGGGGGAGCGGTACAATGAGCAGTTCTTC.

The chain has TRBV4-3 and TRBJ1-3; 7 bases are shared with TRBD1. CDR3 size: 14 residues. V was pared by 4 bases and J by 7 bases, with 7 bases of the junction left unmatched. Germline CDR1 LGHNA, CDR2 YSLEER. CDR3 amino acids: CASSLRVRGNTIYF. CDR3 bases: TGCGCCAGCAGCCTTCGGGTCAGGGGGAACACCATATATTTT.

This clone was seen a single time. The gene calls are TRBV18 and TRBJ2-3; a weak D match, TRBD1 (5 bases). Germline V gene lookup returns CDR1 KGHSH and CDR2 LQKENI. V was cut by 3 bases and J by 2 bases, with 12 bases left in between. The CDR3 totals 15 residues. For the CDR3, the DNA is TGTGCCAGCTCACCGACCCAGGGTTACACAGATACGCAGTATTTT. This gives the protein CASSPTQGYTDTQYF.

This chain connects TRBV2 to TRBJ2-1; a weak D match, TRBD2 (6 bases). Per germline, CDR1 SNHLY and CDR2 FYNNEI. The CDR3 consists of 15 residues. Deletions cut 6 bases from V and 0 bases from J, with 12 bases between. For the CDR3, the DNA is TGTGCCAGCAGATCAGGGACTGTCTCCTACAATGAGCAGTTCTTC. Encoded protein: CASRSGTVSYNEQFF.

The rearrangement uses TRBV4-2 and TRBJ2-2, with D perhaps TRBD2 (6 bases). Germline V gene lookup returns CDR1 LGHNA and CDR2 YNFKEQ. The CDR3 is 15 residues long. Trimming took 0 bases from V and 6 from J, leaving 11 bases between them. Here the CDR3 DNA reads TGTGCCAGCAGCCAAGAAGGAGGGGTCGCCGGGGAGCTGTTTTTT. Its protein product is CASSQEGGVAGELFF.

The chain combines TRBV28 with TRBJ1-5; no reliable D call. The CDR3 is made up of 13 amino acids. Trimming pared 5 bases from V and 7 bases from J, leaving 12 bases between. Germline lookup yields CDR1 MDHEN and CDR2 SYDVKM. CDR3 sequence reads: CASSPPRAQPQHF. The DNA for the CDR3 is TGTGCCAGCAGTCCCCCCCGGGCACAGCCCCAGCATTTT.

Written as DNA, the CDR3 is TGCGCCAGCAGCCAAGAACACGGGGGGGGCACAGATACGCAGTATTTT. It encodes CASSQEHGGGTDTQYF. This chain links TRBV4-3 with TRBJ2-3; 8 nucleotides line up with TRBD2. Germline V lookup: CDR1 LGHNA, CDR2 YSLEER. The CDR3 covers 16 residues. The junction had 3 bases not matched to a gene; V was cut back by 0 bases and J by 1 base.

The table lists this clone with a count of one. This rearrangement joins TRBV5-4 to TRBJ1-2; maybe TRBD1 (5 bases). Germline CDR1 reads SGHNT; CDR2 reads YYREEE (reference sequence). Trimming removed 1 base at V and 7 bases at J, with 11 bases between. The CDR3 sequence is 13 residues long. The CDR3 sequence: CASSLWQGGGYTF. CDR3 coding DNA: TGTGCCAGCAGCTTGTGGCAGGGCGGTGGCTACACCTTC.

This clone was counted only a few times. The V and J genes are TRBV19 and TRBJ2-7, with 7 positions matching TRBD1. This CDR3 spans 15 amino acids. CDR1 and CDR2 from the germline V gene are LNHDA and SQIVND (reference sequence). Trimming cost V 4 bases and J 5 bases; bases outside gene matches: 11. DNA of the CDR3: TGTGCCAGTAGTAAGAACAGGGGAGCTATCCACGAGCAGTACTTC. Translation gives CASSKNRGAIHEQYF.

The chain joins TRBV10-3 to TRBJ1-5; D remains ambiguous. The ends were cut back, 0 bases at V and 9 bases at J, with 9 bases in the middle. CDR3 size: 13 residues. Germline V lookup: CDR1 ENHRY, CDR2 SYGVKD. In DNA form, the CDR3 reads TGTGCCATCAGTGAGTCGACCAATTTGCCCCAGCATTTT. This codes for CAISESTNLPQHF.

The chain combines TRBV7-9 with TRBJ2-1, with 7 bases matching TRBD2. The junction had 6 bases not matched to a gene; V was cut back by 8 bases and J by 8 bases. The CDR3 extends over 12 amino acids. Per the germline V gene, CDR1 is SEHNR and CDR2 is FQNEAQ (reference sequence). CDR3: CASQAGIDEQFF. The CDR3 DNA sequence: TGTGCCAGCCAAGCGGGGATCGATGAGCAGTTCTTC. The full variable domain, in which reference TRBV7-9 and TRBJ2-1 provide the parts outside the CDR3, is DTGVSQNPRHKITKRGQNVTFRCDPISEHNRLYWYRQTLGQGPEFLTYFQNEAQLEKSRLLSDRFSAERPKGSFSTLEIQRTEQGDSAMYLCASQAGIDEQFFGPGTRLTVL.

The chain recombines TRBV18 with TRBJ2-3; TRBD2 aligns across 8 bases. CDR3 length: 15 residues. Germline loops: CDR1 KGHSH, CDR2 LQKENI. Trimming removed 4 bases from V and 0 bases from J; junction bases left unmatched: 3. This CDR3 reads CASSLLADSTDTQYF. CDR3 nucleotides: TGTGCCAGCTCACTACTAGCGGATAGCACAGATACGCAGTATTTT.

The CDR3 reads CASSLVNTGELFF. CDR3 coding DNA: TGTGCCAGCAGTTTGGTGAACACCGGGGAGCTGTTTTTT. This chain connects TRBV28 to TRBJ2-2; no firm D call. CDR1 and CDR2 (germline): MDHEN, SYDVKM. This CDR3 comprises 13 residues. V lost 3 bases and J lost 1, with 3 bases in between. Together with reference TRBV28 and TRBJ2-2, the CDR3 gives the full variable domain: DVKVTQSSRYLVKRTGEKVFLECVQDMDHENMFWYRQDPGLGLRLIYFSYDVKMKEKGDIPEGYSVSREKKERFSLILESASTNQTSMYLCASSLVNTGELFFGEGSRLTVL.

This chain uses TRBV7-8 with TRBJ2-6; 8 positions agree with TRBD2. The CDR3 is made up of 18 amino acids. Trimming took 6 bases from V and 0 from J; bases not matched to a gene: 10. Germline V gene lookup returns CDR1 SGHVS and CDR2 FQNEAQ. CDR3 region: CASSIHTRGASGANVLTF. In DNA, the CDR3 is TGTGCCAGCAGTATACATACGCGGGGGGCCTCTGGGGCCAACGTCCTGACTTTC.

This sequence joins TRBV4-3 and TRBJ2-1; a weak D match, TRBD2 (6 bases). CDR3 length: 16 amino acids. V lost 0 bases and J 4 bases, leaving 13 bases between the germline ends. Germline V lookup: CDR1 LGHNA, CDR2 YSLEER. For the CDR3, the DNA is TGCGCCAGCAGCCAAGAGTCTCTGGCGGGGTACAATGAGCAGTTCTTC. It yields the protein CASSQESLAGYNEQFF.

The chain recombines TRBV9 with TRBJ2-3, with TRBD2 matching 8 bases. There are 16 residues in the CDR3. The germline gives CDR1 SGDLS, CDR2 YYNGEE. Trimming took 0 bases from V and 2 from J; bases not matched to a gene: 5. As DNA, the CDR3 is TGTGCCAGCAGCGTAGGTCTAGCGGGCTACACAGATACGCAGTATTTT. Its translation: CASSVGLAGYTDTQYF.